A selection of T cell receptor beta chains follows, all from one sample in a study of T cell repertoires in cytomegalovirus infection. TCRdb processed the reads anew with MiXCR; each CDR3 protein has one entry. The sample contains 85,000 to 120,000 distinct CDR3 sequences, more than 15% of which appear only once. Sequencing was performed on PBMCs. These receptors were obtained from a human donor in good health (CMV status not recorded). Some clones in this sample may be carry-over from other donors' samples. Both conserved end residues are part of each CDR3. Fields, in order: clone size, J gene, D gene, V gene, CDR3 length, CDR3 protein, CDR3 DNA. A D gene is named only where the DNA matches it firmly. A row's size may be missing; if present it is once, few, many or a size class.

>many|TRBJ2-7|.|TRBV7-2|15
CASSLTASSMYEQYF
TGTGCCAGCAGCTTAACAGCGTCCTCAATGTACGAGCAGTACTTC
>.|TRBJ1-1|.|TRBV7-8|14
CASSLRQVDTEAFF
TGTGCCAGCAGCTTGAGACAGGTGGACACTGAAGCTTTCTTT
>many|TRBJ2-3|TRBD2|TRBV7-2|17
CASSLALTSGYTDTQYF
TGTGCCAGCAGCTTAGCGCTGACTAGCGGTTACACAGATACGCAGTATTTT
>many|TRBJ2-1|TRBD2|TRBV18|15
CASSLYGGGANEQFF
TGTGCCAGCTCCCTTTACGGCGGGGGGGCGAATGAGCAGTTCTTC
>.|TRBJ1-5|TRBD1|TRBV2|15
CASRAGGNSNQPQHF
TGTGCCAGCAGAGCAGGGGGAAATAGCAATCAGCCCCAGCATTTT
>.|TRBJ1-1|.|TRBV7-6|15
CASSLWGEGNTEAFF
TGTGCCAGCAGCTTATGGGGGGAAGGGAACACTGAAGCTTTCTTT
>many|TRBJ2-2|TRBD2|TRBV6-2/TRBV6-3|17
CASSYMAGGPRTGELFF
TGTGCCAGCAGTTACATGGCGGGGGGCCCGAGGACCGGGGAGCTGTTTTTT
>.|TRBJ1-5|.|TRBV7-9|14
CASSLGERNQPQHF
TGTGCCAGCAGCTTAGGGGAGAGAAATCAGCCCCAGCATTTT
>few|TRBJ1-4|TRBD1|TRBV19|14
CASSPRGANEKLFF
TGTGCCAGTAGTCCCAGGGGGGCGAATGAAAAACTGTTTTTT
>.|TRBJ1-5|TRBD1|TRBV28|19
CATLVKGTDGLYSNQPQHF
TGTGCCACCCTAGTTAAGGGGACAGACGGGCTTTATAGCAATCAGCCCCAGCATTTT
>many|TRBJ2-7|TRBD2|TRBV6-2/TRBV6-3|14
CASRPSGGHYEQYF
TGTGCCAGCAGGCCCAGCGGGGGCCACTACGAGCAGTACTTC
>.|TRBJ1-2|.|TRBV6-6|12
CASTWGPGGYTF
TGTGCCAGCACATGGGGCCCCGGCGGCTACACCTTC
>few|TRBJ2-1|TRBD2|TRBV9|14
CASSTSGGYNEQFF
TGTGCCAGCAGCACTAGCGGGGGGTACAATGAGCAGTTCTTC
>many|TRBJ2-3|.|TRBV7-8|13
CASSLVPTDTQYF
TGTGCCAGCAGCTTAGTGCCTACAGATACGCAGTATTTT
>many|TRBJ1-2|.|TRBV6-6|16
CASQGPETVKEYGYTF
TGTGCCAGCCAAGGGCCCGAAACCGTCAAGGAATATGGCTACACCTTC
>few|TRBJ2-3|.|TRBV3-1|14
CASSLTHSTDTQYF
TGTGCCAGCAGCCTTACACACAGCACAGATACGCAGTATTTT
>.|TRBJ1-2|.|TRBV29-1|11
CSVKLSYGYTF
TGCAGCGTTAAGTTGTCCTATGGCTACACCTTC
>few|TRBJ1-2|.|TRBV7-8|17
CASSPTRQWTLDYGYTF
TGTGCCAGCAGCCCCACCCGCCAATGGACCTTAGACTATGGCTACACCTTC
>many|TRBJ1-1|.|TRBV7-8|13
CASSLMAGTEAFF
TGTGCCAGCAGCTTAATGGCGGGCACTGAAGCTTTCTTT
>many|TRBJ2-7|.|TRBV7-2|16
CASSSEGGRLRNEQYF
TGTGCCAGCAGCAGCGAGGGGGGACGGCTACGGAACGAGCAGTACTTC
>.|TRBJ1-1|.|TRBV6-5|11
CASLGLRGAFF
TGTGCCAGCTTAGGGTTAAGGGGTGCTTTCTTT
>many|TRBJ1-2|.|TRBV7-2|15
CASSFLEEGVYGYTF
TGTGCCAGCAGCTTCTTAGAGGAGGGCGTTTATGGCTACACCTTC
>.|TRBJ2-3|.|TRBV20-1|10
CSARADTQYF
TGCAGTGCTAGGGCGGATACGCAGTATTTT
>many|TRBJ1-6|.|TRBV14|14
CASSQEGGISPLHF
TGTGCCAGCAGCCAAGAGGGTGGCATCTCACCCCTCCACTTT
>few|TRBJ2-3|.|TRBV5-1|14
CASTPSGALDTQYF
TGCGCCAGCACCCCATCGGGGGCGTTAGATACGCAGTATTTT
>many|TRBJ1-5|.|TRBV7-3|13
CASSLTRDQPQHF
TGTGCCAGCAGCTTAACCAGAGATCAGCCCCAGCATTTT
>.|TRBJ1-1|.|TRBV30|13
CACLPWDNTEAFF
TGTGCCTGTCTTCCCTGGGACAACACTGAAGCTTTCTTT
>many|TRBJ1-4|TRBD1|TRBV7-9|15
CASSGTDRVYEKLFF
TGTGCCAGCAGCGGGACGGACAGGGTATATGAAAAACTGTTTTTT
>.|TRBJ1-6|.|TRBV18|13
CASSDKGNSPLHF
TGTGCCAGCTCAGATAAGGGGAATTCACCCCTCCACTTT
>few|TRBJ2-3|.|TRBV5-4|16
CASSLLESTGTDTQYF
TGTGCCAGCAGCTTACTGGAGTCAACGGGGACAGATACGCAGTATTTT
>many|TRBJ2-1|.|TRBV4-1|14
CASRSPGPKSEQFF
TGCGCCAGCAGGTCGCCAGGCCCTAAGTCCGAGCAGTTCTTC
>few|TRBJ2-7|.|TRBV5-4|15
CASSSLLAPSYEQYF
TGTGCCAGCAGCTCCCTACTAGCCCCGAGCTACGAGCAGTACTTC
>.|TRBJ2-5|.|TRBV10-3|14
CAISIGGGGETQYF
TGTGCCATCAGTATTGGCGGGGGCGGAGAGACCCAGTACTTC
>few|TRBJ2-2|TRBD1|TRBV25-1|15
CASTPGTGNTGELFF
TGTGCCAGCACTCCGGGGACAGGGAACACCGGGGAGCTGTTTTTT
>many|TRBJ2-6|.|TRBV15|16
CATSRDPGTGANVLTF
TGTGCCACCAGCAGAGACCCAGGGACTGGGGCCAACGTCCTGACTTTC
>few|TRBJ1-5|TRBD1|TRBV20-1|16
CSAAQGTANSNQPQHF
TGCAGTGCTGCCCAAGGGACAGCAAATAGCAATCAGCCCCAGCATTTT
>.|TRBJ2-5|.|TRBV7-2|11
CASSRVETQYF
TGTGCCAGCAGCAGGGTAGAGACCCAGTACTTC
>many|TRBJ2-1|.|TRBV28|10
CASSGHEQFF
TGTGCCAGCAGTGGCCATGAGCAGTTCTTC
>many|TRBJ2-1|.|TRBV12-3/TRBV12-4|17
CASTPRLRDPKHNEQFF
TGTGCCAGCACCCCCCGTCTGAGGGATCCAAAACACAATGAGCAGTTCTTC
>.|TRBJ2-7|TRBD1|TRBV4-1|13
CATRGTGTYEQYF
TGCGCCACGCGTGGGACAGGTACCTACGAGCAGTACTTC
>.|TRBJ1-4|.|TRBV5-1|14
CASSLSQGNEKLFF
TGCGCCAGCAGCTTGAGTCAGGGGAATGAAAAACTGTTTTTT
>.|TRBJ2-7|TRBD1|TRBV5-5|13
CASSMGQTYEQYF
TGTGCCAGCAGCATGGGACAGACCTACGAGCAGTACTTC
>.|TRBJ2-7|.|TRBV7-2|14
CASRGRGGSYEPYF
TGTGCCAGCAGGGGGAGGGGGGGAAGTTACGAGCCGTACTTC
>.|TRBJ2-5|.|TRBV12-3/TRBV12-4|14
CASSLAGAGETQYF
TGTGCCAGCAGTTTAGCGGGGGCTGGGGAGACCCAGTACTTC
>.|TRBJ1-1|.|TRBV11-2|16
CASSLAAPTSGTEAFF
TGTGCCAGCAGCTTAGCCGCACCCACCTCGGGCACTGAAGCTTTCTTT
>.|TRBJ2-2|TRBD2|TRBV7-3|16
CASSLKSGVGTGELFF
TGTGCCAGCAGCTTAAAGAGCGGGGTGGGGACCGGGGAGCTGTTTTTT
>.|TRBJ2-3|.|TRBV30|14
CAWNSGTGTDTQYF
TGTGCCTGGAACTCTGGGACGGGGACAGATACGCAGTATTTT
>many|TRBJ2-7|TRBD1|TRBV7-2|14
CASSQGVGSYEQYF
TGTGCCAGCAGCCAGGGGGTGGGTTCCTACGAGCAGTACTTC
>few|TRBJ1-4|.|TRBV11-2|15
CASSSEGRFNEKLFF
TGTGCCAGCAGCTCCGAGGGACGGTTTAATGAAAAACTGTTTTTT
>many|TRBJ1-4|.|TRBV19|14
CASSIGTTPEKLFF
TGTGCCAGTAGTATCGGGACTACTCCGGAAAAACTGTTTTTT